The 21 T cell receptor beta chains reported below all come from one sample, sequenced in a study of blood T cell repertoires in COVID-19. Using immunoSEQ multiplex PCR, the repertoire was profiled, and TCRdb retains in-frame clones only, with some absent. The profile shows fewer than 95,000 clones, around two thirds of them singletons. Sequenced sample: peripheral blood. These receptors were obtained from a man aged 65-85 years with COVID-19, enrolled during active disease.

The rearrangement uses TRBV30 and TRBJ2-3; TRBD2 agrees at 12 bases. The V and J ends lost 0 bases and 8 bases, in that order; junction bases with no gene match: 3. Germline V gives CDR1 GTSNPN, CDR2 SVGIG (reference sequence). The CDR3 has 14 residues. The CDR3 protein is CAWSVLAGGGTQYF. The CDR3 bases are TGTGCCTGGAGTGTCCTAGCGGGAGGGGGTACGCAGTATTTT. Drawing the rest from reference TRBV30 and TRBJ2-3, the complete variable domain is SQTIHQWPATLVQPVGSPLSLECTVEGTSNPNLYWYRQAAGRGLQLLFYSVGIGQISSEVPQNLSASRPQDRQFILSSKKLLLSDSGFYLCAWSVLAGGGTQYFGPGTRLTVL.

A few counts support this clone. This rearrangement joins TRBV5-1 to TRBJ2-6; TRBD2 agrees at 7 bases. Germline lookup yields CDR1 SGHRS and CDR2 YFSETQ. V was pared by 3 bases and J by 2 bases, with 5 bases of the junction left unmatched. This CDR3 has 16 amino acids. The CDR3, as DNA: TGCGCCAGCAGCTCCCCTGGGGGGGCTGGGGCCAACGTCCTGACTTTC. Translated: CASSSPGGAGANVLTF.

The chain employs TRBV6-4 and TRBJ1-1; the match to TRBD1 covers 7 bases. V was clipped by 7 bases and J by 4 bases; unmatched bases: 12. This CDR3 spans 15 amino acids. CDR1 and CDR2 (germline): MRHNA, SNTAGT. CDR3 protein: CASTLCDRESTEAFF. As DNA, the CDR3 is TGTGCCAGCACCCTTTGCGACAGGGAGAGCACTGAAGCTTTCTTT.

CDR3 in amino acids: CASSFRGWASGKSPYEQYF. In nucleotides, the CDR3 is TGTGCCAGCAGTTTTAGGGGGTGGGCTAGCGGGAAAAGTCCCTACGAGCAGTACTTC. The chain couples TRBV28 to TRBJ2-7; 9 bases are shared with TRBD2. V was clipped by 3 bases and J by 2 bases; unmatched bases: 17. CDR3 size: 19 residues. Per germline, CDR1 MDHEN and CDR2 SYDVKM.

The chain couples TRBV6-5 to TRBJ1-3; no definite D call. V shed 0 bases and J shed 4 bases, with 10 bases lying between them. Looked up from germline, CDR1 is MNHEY and CDR2 is SVGAGI. The CDR3 runs to 15 residues. The CDR3 spells CASSYSTGSGNTIYF. CDR3 coding DNA: TGTGCCAGCAGTTACTCGACCGGGTCGGGAAACACCATATATTTT.

The rearrangement links TRBV7-6 to TRBJ2-1; D is perhaps TRBD1 (6 bases). The CDR3 spans 16 residues. The V and J ends lost 3 bases and 3 bases respectively, with 15 bases between them. Looked up from germline, CDR1 is SGHVS and CDR2 is FNYEAQ. For the CDR3, the DNA is TGTGCCAGCAGCTTGGGTCGGGACAACGGCTACAATGAGCAGTTCTTC. It specifies CASSLGRDNGYNEQFF.

The chain is built from TRBV28 and TRBJ1-3; no firm D call. This CDR3 is built from 15 residues. Trimming pared 3 bases from V and 4 bases from J, leaving 13 bases between. The germline gives CDR1 MDHEN, CDR2 SYDVKM. The chain's CDR3 is CASSFQQSRGNTIYF. The CDR3, as DNA: TGTGCCAGCAGTTTTCAACAGTCTCGCGGAAACACCATATATTTT.

The V gene is TRBV6-2 or TRBV6-3, the J gene TRBJ2-3, with D unresolved. Trimming shortened V by 5 bases and J by 10 bases, and 13 bases separated the two germline ends. CDR1 is MNHEY, CDR2 SVGEGT, per germline. There are 12 residues in the CDR3. The CDR3 reads CASSAIGEAQYF. CDR3 sequence (DNA): TGTGCCAGCAGTGCTATCGGAGAGGCGCAGTATTTT.

V usage is TRBV7-2 and J usage is TRBJ1-2; D possibly corresponds to TRBD1 (5 bases). Germline CDR1 is SGHTA and CDR2 is FQGNSA. This CDR3 contains 13 residues. V lost 1 base to trimming and J lost 6 bases, with 9 bases between them. The CDR3 bases are TGTGCCAGCAGCTTAGGCAGGGAGGATGGCTACACCTTC. Protein product: CASSLGREDGYTF.

About this clone itself: The sample has other DNA sequences that encode this CDR3 too. The chain combines TRBV5-1 with TRBJ2-2, with D perhaps matching TRBD2 (6 bases). In germline, CDR1 is SGHRS, CDR2 YFSETQ. V dropped 2 bases and J dropped 1 base, with 12 bases sitting between them. The CDR3 is 16 amino acids. For the CDR3, the DNA is TGCGCCAGCAGCTTACGCGGGACGGGGAACACCGGGGAGCTGTTTTTT. Its protein product is CASSLRGTGNTGELFF.

The chain carries TRBV4-3 and TRBJ2-2; the match to TRBD2 covers 14 bases. Germline lookup yields CDR1 LGHNA and CDR2 YSLEER. The trim removed 2 bases at V and 4 bases at J, leaving 6 bases unmatched. The CDR3 has 18 amino acids. CDR3 region: CASSQRTSGRFSTGELFF. The CDR3 nucleotides are TGCGCCAGCAGCCAACGGACTAGCGGGAGGTTCAGCACCGGGGAGCTGTTTTTT.

This chain links TRBV7-8 with TRBJ2-7; possible D gene TRBD1, 5 bases. This CDR3 is 14 amino acids long. Per germline, CDR1 SGHVS and CDR2 FQNEAQ. V lost 5 bases and J 3 bases, leaving 14 bases between the germline ends. DNA for the CDR3: TGTGCCAGCAGCCCATTCGGACAAGACTACGAGCAGTACTTC. It translates to CASSPFGQDYEQYF.

In nucleotides, the CDR3 is TGTGCCACCCAGGGGTCTAGCACAGATACGCAGTATTTT. This sequence encodes CATQGSSTDTQYF. The chain joins TRBV5-4 to TRBJ2-3; D may be TRBD1 (6 bases). Germline lookup yields CDR1 SGHNT and CDR2 YYREEE (reference sequence). This CDR3 region has 13 residues. The V end lost 9 bases, the J end lost 0 bases, and 11 bases lay between the germline ends.

This clone has more than one count but fewer than ten. This chain uses TRBV19 with TRBJ2-2; the D gene is possibly TRBD1 (6 bases). Germline values: CDR1 LNHDA, CDR2 SQIVND (reference sequence). Trimming removed 5 bases at V and 5 bases at J, with 12 bases between. The CDR3 runs to 14 residues. CDR3 DNA: TGTGCCAGTAGTGTCCTAACAGGGACCGGGGAGCTGTTTTTT. Translating gives CASSVLTGTGELFF.

This sequence joins TRBV5-1 and TRBJ2-1; a possible D gene is TRBD1 (5 bases). The CDR3 contains 15 residues. Germline CDR1 reads SGHRS; CDR2 reads YFSETQ. The V gene lost 1 base and the J gene lost 4 bases, with 12 bases spanning the gap. DNA for the CDR3: TGCGCCAGCAGCTTGATTACCAGGGATTACAATGAGCAGTTCTTC. Encoded protein: CASSLITRDYNEQFF.

V is TRBV19 and J is TRBJ2-7; weak D call: TRBD1 (6 bases). Germline values: CDR1 LNHDA, CDR2 SQIVND (reference sequence). Trimming stripped 4 bases from V and 1 base from J, with 14 bases between. CDR3 size: 15 residues. The DNA of the CDR3 is TGTGCCAGTAGTAGGTCTGTGGACAGTTCCTACGAGCAGTACTTC. As protein: CASSRSVDSSYEQYF.

This clone appeared a few times. The rearrangement links TRBV5-4 to TRBJ1-1, with no clear D. V was trimmed by 4 bases and J by 2 bases, leaving 6 bases between them. Germline V gives CDR1 SGHNT, CDR2 YYREEE (reference sequence). This CDR3 is built from 12 residues. This CDR3 reads CASSQVNTEAFF. The CDR3, as DNA: TGTGCCAGCAGCCAGGTTAACACTGAAGCTTTCTTT.

The chain couples TRBV5-6 to TRBJ1-1; TRBD1 matches 9 bases. Unmatched junction bases numbered 11, after V lost 0 bases and J lost 5 bases. The CDR3 sequence is 17 residues long. Germline CDR1 is SGHDT and CDR2 is YYEEEE. The CDR3 region is CASSLGVRDREYTEAFF. As DNA, the CDR3 is TGTGCCAGCAGCTTGGGCGTCCGGGACAGGGAGTATACTGAAGCTTTCTTT.

This clone was found once. The V and J genes are TRBV9 and TRBJ2-1, with a weak D call TRBD1 (6 bases). The germline V gene encodes CDR1 SGDLS and CDR2 YYNGEE. The CDR3 extends over 15 amino acids. With 0 bases removed from V and 0 bases from J, the gap between germline ends came to 7 bases. In nucleotides, the CDR3 is TGTGCCAGCAGCGTAGCAGGGGACTCCTACAATGAGCAGTTCTTC. Translated, it gives CASSVAGDSYNEQFF.

The gene calls are TRBV19 and TRBJ1-1; unclear D gene. The germline V gene has CDR1 LNHDA and CDR2 SQIVND (reference sequence). V shed 5 bases and J shed 6 bases, with 16 bases lying between them. The CDR3 totals 14 residues. The CDR3 DNA follows: TGTGCCAGTAGTCCTGACAAGACGAGTCCTGAAGCTTTCTTT. Protein product: CASSPDKTSPEAFF.

The chain couples TRBV19 to TRBJ2-5; 7 positions match TRBD1. The CDR3 loop spans 13 amino acids. CDR1 is LNHDA, CDR2 SQIVND, per germline (reference sequence). V lost 5 bases, J lost 2 bases, and 2 bases stayed unmatched. CDR3 DNA: TGTGCCAGTAGTGGGACAGCGCAAGAGACCCAGTACTTC. It yields the protein CASSGTAQETQYF.